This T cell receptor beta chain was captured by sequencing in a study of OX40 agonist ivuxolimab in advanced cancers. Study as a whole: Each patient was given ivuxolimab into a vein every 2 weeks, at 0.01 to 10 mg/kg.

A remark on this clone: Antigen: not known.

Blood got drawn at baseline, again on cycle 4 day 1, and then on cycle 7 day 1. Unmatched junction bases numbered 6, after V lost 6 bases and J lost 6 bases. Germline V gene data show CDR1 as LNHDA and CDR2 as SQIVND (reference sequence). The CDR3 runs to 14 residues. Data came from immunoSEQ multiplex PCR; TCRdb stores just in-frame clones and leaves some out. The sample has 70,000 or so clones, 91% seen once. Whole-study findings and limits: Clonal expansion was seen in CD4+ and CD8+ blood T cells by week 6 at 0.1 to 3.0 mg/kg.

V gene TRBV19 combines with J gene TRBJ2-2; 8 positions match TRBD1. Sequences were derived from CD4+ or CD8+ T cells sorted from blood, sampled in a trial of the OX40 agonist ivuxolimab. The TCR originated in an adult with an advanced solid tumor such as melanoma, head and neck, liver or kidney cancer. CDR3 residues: CASRQGVSAGELFF. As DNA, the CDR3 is TGTGCCAGTAGACAGGGGGTTTCCGCCGGGGAGCTGTTTTTT.